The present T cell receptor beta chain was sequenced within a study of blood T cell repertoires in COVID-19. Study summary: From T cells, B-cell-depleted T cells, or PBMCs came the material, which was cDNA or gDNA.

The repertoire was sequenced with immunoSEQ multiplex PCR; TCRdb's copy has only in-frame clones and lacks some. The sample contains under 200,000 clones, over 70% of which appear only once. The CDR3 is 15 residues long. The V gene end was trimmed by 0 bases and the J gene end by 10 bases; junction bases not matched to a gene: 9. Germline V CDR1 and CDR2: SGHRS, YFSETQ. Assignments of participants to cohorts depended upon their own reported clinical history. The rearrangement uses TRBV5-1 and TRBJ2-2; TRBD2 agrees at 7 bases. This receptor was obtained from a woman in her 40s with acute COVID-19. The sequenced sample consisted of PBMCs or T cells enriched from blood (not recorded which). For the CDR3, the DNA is TGCGCCAGCAGCTTGGGGTGGGAGGGCCTCAAGGAGCTGTTTTTT. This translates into CASSLGWEGLKELFF.